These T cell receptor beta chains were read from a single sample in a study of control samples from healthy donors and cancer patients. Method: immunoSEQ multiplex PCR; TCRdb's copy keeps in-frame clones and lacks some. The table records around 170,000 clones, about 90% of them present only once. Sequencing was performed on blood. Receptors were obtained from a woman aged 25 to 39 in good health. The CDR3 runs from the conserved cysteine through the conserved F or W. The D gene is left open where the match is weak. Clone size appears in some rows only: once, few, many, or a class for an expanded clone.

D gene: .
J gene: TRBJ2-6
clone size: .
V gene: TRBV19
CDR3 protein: CASSMVEGGVNVLTF
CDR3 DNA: TGTGCCAGTAGTATGGTTGAAGGGGGGGTCAACGTCCTGACTTTC

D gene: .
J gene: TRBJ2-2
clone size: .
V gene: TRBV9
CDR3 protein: CASSVMGAGELFF
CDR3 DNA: TGTGCCAGCAGCGTAATGGGGGCCGGGGAGCTGTTTTTT

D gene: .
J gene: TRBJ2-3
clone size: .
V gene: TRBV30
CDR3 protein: CAWSTGDTQYF
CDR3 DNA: TGTGCCTGGAGTACGGGGGATACGCAGTATTTT

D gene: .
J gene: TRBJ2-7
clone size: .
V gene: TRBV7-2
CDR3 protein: CASSLGSDSTYEQYF
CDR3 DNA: TGTGCCAGCAGCTTAGGATCAGACAGCACCTACGAGCAGTACTTC

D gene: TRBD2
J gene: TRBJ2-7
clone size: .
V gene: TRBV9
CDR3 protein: CASSDRAVAGFSDEQYF
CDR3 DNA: TGTGCCAGCAGCGACCGGGCGGTAGCGGGATTTTCCGACGAGCAGTACTTC

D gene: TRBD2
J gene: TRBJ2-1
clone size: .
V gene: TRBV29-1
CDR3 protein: CSVEPLDSGRKIEQFF
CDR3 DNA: TGCAGCGTTGAGCCCTTAGACAGCGGGAGGAAAATTGAGCAGTTCTTC

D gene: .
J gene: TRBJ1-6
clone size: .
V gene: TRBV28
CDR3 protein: CAVRRGRVRSPLHF
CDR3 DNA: TGTGCCGTACGGAGGGGCAGGGTTAGGTCACCCCTCCACTTT

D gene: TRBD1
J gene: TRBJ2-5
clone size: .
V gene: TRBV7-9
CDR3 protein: CASSSGQGAETQYF
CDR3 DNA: TGTGCCAGCAGCTCCGGACAGGGGGCCGAGACCCAGTACTTC

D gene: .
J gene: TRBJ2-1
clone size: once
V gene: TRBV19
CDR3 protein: CASSLLDRSPLNEQFF
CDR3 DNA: TGTGCCAGTAGTCTCCTGGACAGATCCCCCCTCAATGAGCAGTTCTTC

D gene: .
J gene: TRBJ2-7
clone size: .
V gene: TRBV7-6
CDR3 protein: CASSFSQQNEQYF
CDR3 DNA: TGTGCCAGCAGCTTTTCCCAACAGAACGAGCAGTACTTC

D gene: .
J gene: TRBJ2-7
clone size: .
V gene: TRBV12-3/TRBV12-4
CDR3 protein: CASSRQIYEQYF
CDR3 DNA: TGTGCCAGCAGTCGACAGATTTACGAGCAGTACTTC

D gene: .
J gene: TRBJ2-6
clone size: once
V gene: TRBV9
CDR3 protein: CASSVGQTGANVLTF
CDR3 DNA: TGTGCCAGCAGCGTAGGGCAAACTGGGGCCAACGTCCTGACTTTC

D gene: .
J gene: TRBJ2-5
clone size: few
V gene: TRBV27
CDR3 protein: CASSLLGTKETQYF
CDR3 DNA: TGTGCCAGCAGTTTATTGGGTACAAAAGAGACCCAGTACTTC

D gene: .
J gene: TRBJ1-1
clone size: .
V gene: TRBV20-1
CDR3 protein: CSATPNTEAFF
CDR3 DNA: TGCAGTGCGACTCCTAACACTGAAGCTTTCTTT

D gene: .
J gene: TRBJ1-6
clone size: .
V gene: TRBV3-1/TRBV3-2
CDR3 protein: CASSQGRGYNSPLHF
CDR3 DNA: TGTGCCAGCAGCCAAGGGAGGGGATATAATTCACCCCTCCACTTT

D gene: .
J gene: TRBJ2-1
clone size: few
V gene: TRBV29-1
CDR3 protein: CSVDRGNEQFF
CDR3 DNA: TGCAGCGTTGACCGTGGGAATGAGCAGTTCTTC

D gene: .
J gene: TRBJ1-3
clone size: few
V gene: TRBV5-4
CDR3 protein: CASSPDRAGNTIYF
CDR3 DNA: TGTGCCAGCAGTCCGGACAGAGCCGGAAACACCATATATTTT

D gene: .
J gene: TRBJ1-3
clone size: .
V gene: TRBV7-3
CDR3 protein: CASSPGGGHGNTIYF
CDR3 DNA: TGTGCCAGCAGCCCCGGTGGAGGGCACGGAAACACCATATATTTT

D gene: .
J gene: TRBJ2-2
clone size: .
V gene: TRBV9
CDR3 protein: CASSPWGTGELFF
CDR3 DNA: TGTGCCAGCAGCCCTTGGGGGACCGGGGAGCTGTTTTTT

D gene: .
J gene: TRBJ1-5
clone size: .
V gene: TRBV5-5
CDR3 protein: CASSLEASGWIQPQHF
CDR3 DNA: TGTGCCAGCAGCTTGGAGGCGTCAGGGTGGATTCAGCCCCAGCATTTT

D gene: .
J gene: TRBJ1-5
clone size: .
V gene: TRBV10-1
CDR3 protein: CASRGRGYQPQHF
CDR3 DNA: TGCGCCAGCAGGGGTAGGGGGTATCAGCCCCAGCATTTT

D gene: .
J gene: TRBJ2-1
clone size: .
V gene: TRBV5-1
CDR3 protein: CASSLGGGSSDEQFF
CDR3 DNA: TGCGCCAGCAGCTTGGGAGGGGGGAGCTCCGATGAGCAGTTCTTC

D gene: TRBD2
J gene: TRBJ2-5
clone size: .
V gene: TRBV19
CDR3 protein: CASSIGGGGETQYF
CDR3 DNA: TGTGCCAGTAGTATAGGTGGCGGGGGAGAGACCCAGTACTTC

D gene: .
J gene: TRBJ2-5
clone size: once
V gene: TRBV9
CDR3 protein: CASSVGRGGGETQYF
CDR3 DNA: TGTGCCAGCAGCGTAGGACGTGGGGGAGGTGAGACCCAGTACTTC

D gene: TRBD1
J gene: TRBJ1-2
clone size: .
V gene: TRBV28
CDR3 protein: CASSTWTGTYGYTF
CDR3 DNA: TGTGCCAGCAGTACATGGACAGGGACCTATGGCTACACCTTC

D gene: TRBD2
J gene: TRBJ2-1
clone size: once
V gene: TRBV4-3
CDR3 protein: CASSQDGTSGYNEQFF
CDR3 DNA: TGCGCCAGCAGCCAAGACGGGACTAGCGGTTACAATGAGCAGTTCTTC

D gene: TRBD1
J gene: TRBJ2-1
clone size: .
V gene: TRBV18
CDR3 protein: CASSPGQGTHNEQFF
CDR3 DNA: TGTGCCAGCTCACCAGGACAGGGTACCCACAATGAGCAGTTCTTC

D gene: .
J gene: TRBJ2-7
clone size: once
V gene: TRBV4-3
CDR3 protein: CASSQDGSDYYEQYF
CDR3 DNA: TGCGCCAGCAGCCAAGATGGGAGTGATTACTACGAGCAGTACTTC

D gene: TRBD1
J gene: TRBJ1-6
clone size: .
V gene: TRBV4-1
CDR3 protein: CASSQELRQGLVSPLHF
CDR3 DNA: TGCGCCAGCAGCCAAGAGCTCCGACAGGGTTTAGTCTCACCCCTCCACTTT

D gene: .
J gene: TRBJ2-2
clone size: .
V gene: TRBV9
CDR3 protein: CASSDPSRSNTGELFF
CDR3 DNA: TGTGCCAGCAGCGACCCCAGCCGTTCGAACACCGGGGAGCTGTTTTTT

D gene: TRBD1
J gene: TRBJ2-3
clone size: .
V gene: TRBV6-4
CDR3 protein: CASSDSAGGSGTDTQYF
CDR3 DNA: TGTGCCAGCAGTGACTCCGCAGGGGGCTCGGGCACAGATACGCAGTATTTT

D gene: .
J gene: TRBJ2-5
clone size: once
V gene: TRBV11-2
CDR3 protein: CASSYRTDQETQYF
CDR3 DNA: TGTGCCAGCAGCTACCGGACAGACCAAGAGACCCAGTACTTC

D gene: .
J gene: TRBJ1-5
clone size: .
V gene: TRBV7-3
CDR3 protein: CASSLLRSGNQPQHF
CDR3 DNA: TGTGCCAGCAGCTTATTGCGGTCGGGCAATCAGCCCCAGCATTTT

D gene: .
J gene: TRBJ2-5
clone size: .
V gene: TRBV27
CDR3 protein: CASRLVGVETQYF
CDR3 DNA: TGTGCCAGCAGACTTGTGGGAGTAGAGACCCAGTACTTC

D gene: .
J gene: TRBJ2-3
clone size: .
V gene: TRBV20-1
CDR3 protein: CSASVPAITDTQYF
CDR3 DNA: TGCAGTGCTAGTGTCCCCGCGATTACAGATACGCAGTATTTT

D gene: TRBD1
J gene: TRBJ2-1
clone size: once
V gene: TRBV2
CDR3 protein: CASRTRDSYNEQFF
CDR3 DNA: TGTGCCAGCAGGACCAGGGACAGCTACAATGAGCAGTTCTTC

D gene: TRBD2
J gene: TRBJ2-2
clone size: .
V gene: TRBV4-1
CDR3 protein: CASSRGLAGDVTGELFF
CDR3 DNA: TGCGCCAGCAGTCGCGGACTAGCGGGAGATGTCACCGGGGAGCTGTTTTTT

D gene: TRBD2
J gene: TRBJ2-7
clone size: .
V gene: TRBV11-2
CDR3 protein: CASSFDVAGGREQYF
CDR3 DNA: TGTGCCAGCAGCTTCGACGTAGCGGGAGGGCGAGAGCAGTACTTC

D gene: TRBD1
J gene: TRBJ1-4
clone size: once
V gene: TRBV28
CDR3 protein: CASTPSGQGTEKLFF
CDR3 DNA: TGTGCCAGCACTCCCTCGGGACAGGGGACTGAAAAACTGTTTTTT

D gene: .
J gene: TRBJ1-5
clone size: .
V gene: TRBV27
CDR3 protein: CASSVARLSNQPQHF
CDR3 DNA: TGTGCCAGCAGTGTAGCGCGACTGAGCAATCAGCCCCAGCATTTT

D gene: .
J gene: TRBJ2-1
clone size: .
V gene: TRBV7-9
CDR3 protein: CASSLRVGVYNEQFF
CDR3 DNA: TGTGCCAGCAGCCTTCGGGTGGGGGTCTACAATGAGCAGTTCTTC

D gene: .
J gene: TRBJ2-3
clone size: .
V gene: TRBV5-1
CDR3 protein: CASSLETDTQYF
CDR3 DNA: TGCGCCAGCAGCTTGGAGACAGATACGCAGTATTTT

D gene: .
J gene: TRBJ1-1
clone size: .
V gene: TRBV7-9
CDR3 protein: CASSLTGYTEAFF
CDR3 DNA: TGTGCCAGCAGCTTAACAGGGTACACTGAAGCTTTCTTT

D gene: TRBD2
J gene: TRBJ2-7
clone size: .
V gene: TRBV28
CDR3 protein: CASSHPSSGSSYEQYF
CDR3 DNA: TGTGCCAGCAGTCATCCCTCTAGCGGGAGCTCCTACGAGCAGTACTTC

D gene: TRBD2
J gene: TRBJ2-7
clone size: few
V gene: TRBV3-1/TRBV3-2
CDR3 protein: CASSQVSPSGSRNYEQYF
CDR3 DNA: TGTGCCAGCAGCCAAGTCTCTCCTAGCGGGAGTCGGAACTACGAGCAGTACTTC

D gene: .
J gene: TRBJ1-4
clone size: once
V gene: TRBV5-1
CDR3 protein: CASRSVGDEKLFF
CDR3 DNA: TGCGCCAGCAGGTCCGTAGGGGATGAAAAACTGTTTTTT

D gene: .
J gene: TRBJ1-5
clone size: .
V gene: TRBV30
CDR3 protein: CAWDSSNQPQHF
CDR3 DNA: TGTGCCTGGGACTCTAGCAATCAGCCCCAGCATTTT

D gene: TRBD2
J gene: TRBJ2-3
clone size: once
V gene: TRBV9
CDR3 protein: CASSASQRDLSTDTQYF
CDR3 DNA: TGTGCCAGCAGCGCCAGCCAGCGGGATCTAAGCACAGATACGCAGTATTTT

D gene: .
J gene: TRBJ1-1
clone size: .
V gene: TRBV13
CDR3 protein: CASSLLTYRDTEAFF
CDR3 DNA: TGTGCCAGCAGCCTCCTAACCTACAGGGACACTGAAGCTTTCTTT

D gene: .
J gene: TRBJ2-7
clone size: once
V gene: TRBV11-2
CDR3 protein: CASSLEGGYEQYF
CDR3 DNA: TGTGCCAGCAGCTTAGAGGGGGGCTACGAGCAGTACTTC

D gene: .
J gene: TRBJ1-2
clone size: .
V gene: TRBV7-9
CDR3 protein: CASSSNNRDPNYGYTF
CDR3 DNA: TGTGCCAGCAGTTCAAACAACAGGGATCCTAACTATGGCTACACCTTC

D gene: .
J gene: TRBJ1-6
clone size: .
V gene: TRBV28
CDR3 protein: CASIRGGLNSPLHF
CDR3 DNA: TGTGCCAGCATACGGGGGGGGCTGAATTCACCCCTCCACTTT

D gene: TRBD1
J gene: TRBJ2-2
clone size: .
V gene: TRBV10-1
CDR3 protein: CASSESTRLIRTGGTGELFF
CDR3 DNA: TGCGCCAGCAGTGAGTCGACGCGCTTAATCCGGACAGGGGGTACCGGGGAGCTGTTTTTT

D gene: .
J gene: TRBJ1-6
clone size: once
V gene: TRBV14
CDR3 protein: CASSQVSSSYNSPLHF
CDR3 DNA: TGTGCCAGCAGCCAAGTTTCCAGCTCCTATAATTCACCCCTCCACTTT

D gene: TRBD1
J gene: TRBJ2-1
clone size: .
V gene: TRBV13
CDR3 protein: CASSSTAGTGVLVTYNEQFF
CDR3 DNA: TGTGCCAGCAGCTCCACCGCGGGGACAGGGGTACTCGTCACATACAATGAGCAGTTCTTC

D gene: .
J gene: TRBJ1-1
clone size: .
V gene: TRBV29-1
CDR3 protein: CSVRVNTEAFF
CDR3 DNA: TGCAGCGTCAGGGTGAACACTGAAGCTTTCTTT

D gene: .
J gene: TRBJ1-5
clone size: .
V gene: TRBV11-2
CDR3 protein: CASSSRGRNNYSNQPQHF
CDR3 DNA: TGTGCCAGCAGCTCGCGGGGCAGAAACAACTATAGCAATCAGCCCCAGCATTTT

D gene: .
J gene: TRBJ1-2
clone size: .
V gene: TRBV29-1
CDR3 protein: CSVSAALHSSGRYGYTF
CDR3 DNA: TGCAGCGTCTCAGCAGCCCTCCACAGTTCCGGACGGTATGGCTACACCTTC

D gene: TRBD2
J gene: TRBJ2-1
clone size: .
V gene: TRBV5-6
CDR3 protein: CASSPGGGMHEQFF
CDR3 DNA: TGTGCCAGCAGCCCCGGGGGGGGTATGCATGAGCAGTTCTTC